This T cell receptor beta chain was recorded in a study of T cell clones after liver transplantation. General study results and limits: Graft donor-reactive T cells possibly entered the graft instead of undergoing deletion.

Notes on this clone: Antigen specificity is unknown.

Clones were sequenced by immunoSEQ multiplex PCR, and TCRdb holds only the in-frame ones, with some missing. The sample yields about 33,000 clones, around 94% seen once. The trim removed 0 bases at V and 5 bases at J, leaving 9 bases unmatched. The germline V gene encodes CDR1 LNHDA and CDR2 SQIVND (reference sequence). The CDR3 contains 17 residues. The sequenced sample was CD8+ T cells from blood, obtained 12 months after liver transplant. The sequence was collected from a human patient who received a liver transplant. Part of the T cell pool may stem from the graft donor. The chain uses TRBV19 and TRBJ2-2, with 7 bases that match TRBD1. In DNA form, the CDR3 reads TGTGCCAGTAGTATAGATGGGGACAGTACACAAACCGGGGAGCTGTTTTTT. Its translation is CASSIDGDSTQTGELFF.